These T cell receptor beta chains were read from a single sample in a study of blood T cells in healthy people across ages. TCRdb fed the 5' RACE reads into MiXCR, producing one record per CDR3 protein. The data hold over 1,300,000 distinct CDR3 sequences, with roughly 60% observed a single time. Sample: blood. The source is a man younger than 30 in good health. Each CDR3 is given with its conserved first and last residue. D genes are given only for firm matches. Clone sizes are given selectively: once, few, many, or a class where the clone is expanded.

size,V,J,D,DNA,CDR3
few,TRBV3-1,TRBJ1-5,-,TGTGCCAGCAGCCAAGATCCGGGGCGGCTGAATCAGCCCCAGCATTTT,CASSQDPGRLNQPQHF
-,TRBV28,TRBJ2-7,-,TGTGCCAGCAGTCAGCCTCGTCCCGCCTACGAGCAGTACTTC,CASSQPRPAYEQYF
-,TRBV29-1,TRBJ2-7,-,TGCAGCGTCGCGGGAAGCTACGAGCAGTACTTC,CSVAGSYEQYF
few,TRBV12-3/TRBV12-4,TRBJ2-7,-,TGTGCCAGCAGTTTCTCGGGGCTCGAGCAGTACTTC,CASSFSGLEQYF
-,TRBV5-5,TRBJ2-1,TRBD2,TGTGCCAGCAGCTTCATAGCGGGAGGGCCGTACAATGAGCAGTTCTTC,CASSFIAGGPYNEQFF
-,TRBV2,TRBJ2-3,TRBD1,TGTGCCAGCAGTGAAGCCCTGACAGGGATAAGGACAGATACGCAGTATTTT,CASSEALTGIRTDTQYF
-,TRBV4-1,TRBJ2-7,-,TGCGCCAGCAGCCAACACAAATCAGCGTACGAGCAGTACTTC,CASSQHKSAYEQYF
few,TRBV29-1,TRBJ2-1,TRBD2,TGCAGCGTTGATGGAGCGGGGGGTATCTCCTACAATGAGCAGTTCTTC,CSVDGAGGISYNEQFF
-,TRBV7-9,TRBJ2-7,-,TGTGCCAGCAGCTTAGCGCAGCCCCCAGGACCCTACGAGCAGTACTTC,CASSLAQPPGPYEQYF
-,TRBV7-2,TRBJ1-2,-,TGTGCCAGCAGCTTAGGACACGGCCGACCTAACTATGGCTACACCTTC,CASSLGHGRPNYGYTF
-,TRBV6-5,TRBJ2-1,-,TGTGCCAGCAGTTACTCGGGAGACGCCTACAATGAGCAGTTCTTC,CASSYSGDAYNEQFF
-,TRBV3-1,TRBJ2-5,TRBD2,TGTGCCAGCAGCCAAGTTCGGTCTAGCGGGGGGGCTGAGACCCAGTACTTC,CASSQVRSSGGAETQYF
-,TRBV4-3,TRBJ1-3,-,TGCGCCAGCAGCCGGACGCAGGGGAAGTACTCTGGAAACACCATATATTTT,CASSRTQGKYSGNTIYF
-,TRBV30,TRBJ1-2,-,TGTGCCTGGAGTGTCAGAACCCGGGGCTATGGCTACACCTTC,CAWSVRTRGYGYTF
-,TRBV6-1,TRBJ2-7,TRBD1,TGTGCCAGCAGTGATAGGGACAGAATCTACGAGCAGTACTTC,CASSDRDRIYEQYF
-,TRBV6-6,TRBJ2-7,TRBD1,TGTGCCACCGCGTTCCTCACTCGGGACAGGGGTTACGAGCAGTACTTC,CATAFLTRDRGYEQYF
-,TRBV11-2,TRBJ2-5,TRBD2,TGTGCCAGCAGCTCAACACTAGCGGGGGATGTAGAGACCCAGTACTTC,CASSSTLAGDVETQYF
-,TRBV20-1,TRBJ2-5,TRBD2,TGCAGTGCCAAAATAGCGGGAGGGGGTATACAAGAGACCCAGTACTTC,CSAKIAGGGIQETQYF
few,TRBV4-1,TRBJ2-3,-,TGCGCCAGCAGCCAACTAGGGGGGGATACAGATACGCAGTATTTT,CASSQLGGDTDTQYF
-,TRBV15,TRBJ2-1,TRBD2,TGTGCCACCAGCAGAGAGGGACTATCATATAAAGTGCAGTTCTTC,CATSREGLSYKVQFF
-,TRBV12-3/TRBV12-4,TRBJ2-2,-,TGTGCCAGCAGTCCCCCCAGGGGCGGGAACACCGGGGAGCTGTTTTTT,CASSPPRGGNTGELFF
-,TRBV4-1,TRBJ1-2,-,TGCGCCAGCAGCCGCACACAGTTTTTGGATGGCTACACCTTC,CASSRTQFLDGYTF
once,TRBV4-3,TRBJ1-6,-,TGCGCCAGCAGCCAAAGGGGCCGGGGAGAGTCACCCCTCCACTTT,CASSQRGRGESPLHF
few,TRBV20-1,TRBJ2-7,-,TGCAGTGCTAGGGGATGGTACGAGCAGTACTTC,CSARGWYEQYF
-,TRBV11-2,TRBJ2-1,TRBD2,TGTGCCAGCAGCACCTGGACTAGCGGGAGGGAAACCTACAATGAGCAGTTCTTC,CASSTWTSGRETYNEQFF
-,TRBV3-1,TRBJ2-3,-,TGTGCCAACAGCTCCCGGGACACCAGTACGGCGGATACGCAGTATTTT,CANSSRDTSTADTQYF
many,TRBV4-3,TRBJ1-2,-,TGCGCCAGCAGCCAAGATGGCTACACCTTC,CASSQDGYTF
-,TRBV6-5,TRBJ1-5,TRBD1,TGTGCCAGCAGTTCAACAGGGGCGGGTCAGCCCCAGCATTTT,CASSSTGAGQPQHF
-,TRBV20-1,TRBJ2-1,-,TGCAGTGCTAGAGAGGGCCACCCTTACTACAATGAGCAGTTCTTC,CSAREGHPYYNEQFF
-,TRBV6-2/TRBV6-3,TRBJ2-7,-,TGTGCCAGCAGTTACGGGCCCTCACTCTACGAGCAGTACTTC,CASSYGPSLYEQYF
-,TRBV6-6,TRBJ2-1,TRBD2,TGTGCCAGCAGACAACTAGCGGAGCACAATGAGCAGTTCTTC,CASRQLAEHNEQFF
-,TRBV6-1,TRBJ2-3,TRBD1,TGTGCCAGCAACAACAGGGGTCTCAGCACAGATACGCAGTATTTT,CASNNRGLSTDTQYF
-,TRBV27,TRBJ1-5,-,TGTGCCAGCAGACAAAACAGGTTTAGCAATCAGCCCCAGCATTTT,CASRQNRFSNQPQHF
few,TRBV29-1,TRBJ2-3,-,TGCAGCGCTGCAAGGGGGGCGACAGATACGCAGTATTTT,CSAARGATDTQYF
-,TRBV20-1,TRBJ1-2,-,TGCAGTGCTAGAGAGGGCAGCTGGGGCTACACCTTC,CSAREGSWGYTF
-,TRBV5-5,TRBJ2-1,TRBD1,TGTGCCAGCAGCTTAACCGGGACAGCCTACAATGAGCAGTTCTTC,CASSLTGTAYNEQFF
many,TRBV20-1,TRBJ2-5,TRBD1,TGCAGTGCACCCACCGGACAGGCTGAAGAGACCCAGTACTTC,CSAPTGQAEETQYF
-,TRBV12-3/TRBV12-4,TRBJ2-7,TRBD2,TGTGCCAGCAGCAATAGCGGGGGCTCCTACGAGCAGTACTTC,CASSNSGGSYEQYF
-,TRBV29-1,TRBJ2-1,TRBD2,TGCAGCGTTATGCCAGCGGGAGGCTCCTACAATGAGCAGTTCTTC,CSVMPAGGSYNEQFF
-,TRBV12-3/TRBV12-4,TRBJ2-7,TRBD1,TGTGCCAGCAGTTCCGAACCATCGTGGGACAGCAGCTCCTACGAGCAGTACTTC,CASSSEPSWDSSSYEQYF
few,TRBV7-9,TRBJ2-5,TRBD1,TGTGCCAGCAGCTTGACAGGGGATGGGACCCAGTACTTC,CASSLTGDGTQYF